The 13 T cell receptor beta chains presented below share a single source sample, sequenced in a study of blood T cell repertoires in COVID-19. Sequenced by immunoSEQ multiplex PCR; TCRdb stores in-frame clones only, minus some. The profile covers 150,000 to 200,000 clones, with about 88% appearing a single time and 2.1% taken by the ten largest. Source material: peripheral blood. These receptors were collected from a man between 65 and 79 years old with active or convalescent COVID-19.

This clone was counted between two and nine times. The V and J genes are TRBV11-3 and TRBJ1-1, with D maybe TRBD1 (5 bases). The CDR3 covers 14 residues. With 5 bases removed from V and 1 base from J, the gap between germline ends came to 11 bases. Germline CDR1 SGHNT, CDR2 YENEEA. CDR3 residues: CASSEQGKNTEAFF. DNA for the CDR3: TGTGCCAGCAGCGAGCAGGGTAAGAACACTGAAGCTTTCTTT.

The chain carries TRBV29-1 and TRBJ1-2, with D possibly being TRBD1 (5 bases). Germline V CDR1 and CDR2: SQVTM, ANQGSEA. The CDR3 is 11 amino acids. The V and J ends lost 4 bases and 9 bases respectively, with 12 bases between them. CDR3: CSVVDRSSYTF. The CDR3, as DNA: TGCAGCGTTGTCGACAGATCAAGCTACACCTTC.

The CDR3 reads CASSELRGDTEAFF. The CDR3 DNA follows: TGTGCCAGCAGTGAATTAAGGGGCGACACTGAAGCTTTCTTT. V is TRBV25-1 and J is TRBJ1-1, with D tentatively TRBD1 (5 bases). The CDR3 extends over 14 amino acids. Germline V gene data show CDR1 as MGHDK and CDR2 as SYGVNS. Trimming removed 1 base from V and 3 bases from J, with 9 bases in between. Full variable domain (missing parts from reference TRBV25-1 and TRBJ1-1): EADIYQTPRYLVIGTGKKITLECSQTMGHDKMYWYQQDPGMELHLIHYSYGVNSTEKGDLSSESTVSRIRTEHFPLTLESARPSHTSQYLCASSELRGDTEAFFGQGTRLTVV.

The CDR3 nucleotides read TGTGCCAGCAGCCCAGGCCGGGACAGGTATCAGCCCCAGCATTTT. Encoded protein: CASSPGRDRYQPQHF. The V gene is TRBV6-5, the J gene TRBJ1-5, with 8 nucleotides matching TRBD1. Germline V CDR1 and CDR2: MNHEY, SVGAGI. The length of the CDR3 is 15 residues. The junction had 9 bases not matched to a gene; V was cut back by 6 bases and J by 5 bases.

The chain is built from TRBV27 and TRBJ2-1; 8 bases line up with TRBD1. Germline CDR1 is MNHEY and CDR2 is SMNVEV (reference sequence). The CDR3 extends over 15 amino acids. Trimming took 3 bases from V and 4 from J; bases not matched to a gene: 5. The CDR3 loop is CASSFQGASYNEQFF. The CDR3 DNA is TGTGCCAGCAGTTTCCAGGGGGCCTCTTACAATGAGCAGTTCTTC.

The J gene is TRBJ1-5, the V gene TRBV15; a possible D gene is TRBD1 (6 bases). The germline V gene has CDR1 LNHNV and CDR2 YYDKDF (reference sequence). Trimming left V 4 bases short and J 7 bases short, with 17 bases between. The CDR3 is 15 amino acids. The CDR3 sequence: CATSNHRELGQPQHF. The DNA for the CDR3 is TGTGCCACCAGCAACCACAGGGAGTTGGGCCAGCCCCAGCATTTT.

Written as DNA, the CDR3 is TGTGCCAGCACCCCCCGGGCAGGGGTATTGCCCCTCCACTTT. Translation gives CASTPRAGVLPLHF. V gene TRBV6-2 or TRBV6-3 combines with J gene TRBJ1-6, with TRBD1 as a possible D gene (6 bases). CDR1 is MNHEY and CDR2 is SVGEGT in the germline V gene. CDR3 length: 14 amino acids. Trimming shortened V by 7 bases and J by 13 bases, and 20 bases separated the two germline ends.

This sequence joins TRBV28 and TRBJ1-3; tentatively, D is TRBD1 (6 bases). Between the trimmed V and J ends, which lost 3 bases and 2 bases, there was a span of 11 bases. The length of the CDR3 is 15 residues. Germline CDR1 reads MDHEN; CDR2 reads SYDVKM. The CDR3 loop reads CASSFGGLAGNTIYF. In nucleotides, the CDR3 is TGTGCCAGCAGTTTTGGGGGCCTGGCTGGAAACACCATATATTTT.

The V call is TRBV19, the J call TRBJ1-1; 7 nucleotides align to TRBD1. Trimming took 4 bases from V and 0 from J; bases not matched to a gene: 5. CDR3 length equals 15 residues. Germline V gene data show CDR1 as LNHDA and CDR2 as SQIVND (reference sequence). The CDR3 DNA sequence: TGTGCCAGTAGTAGGGACAGAATTATGAACACTGAAGCTTTCTTT. This translates into CASSRDRIMNTEAFF.

V and J are TRBV7-9 and TRBJ1-6; D is unclear. V lost 5 bases and J lost 5, with 10 bases in between. Looked up from germline, CDR1 is SEHNR and CDR2 is FQNEAQ (reference sequence). The CDR3 runs to 14 residues. This CDR3 is CASSPGFHNSPLHF. The CDR3 bases are TGTGCCAGCAGCCCGGGGTTCCATAATTCACCCCTCCACTTT.

The rearrangement links TRBV11-2 to TRBJ1-1, with D perhaps TRBD1 (6 bases). CDR1 and CDR2 from the germline V gene are SGHAT and FQNNGV. The CDR3 runs to 15 residues. V lost 1 base, J lost 5 bases, and 14 bases lay in between. CDR3 in DNA: TGTGCCAGCAGCTTAGGGCCAGGGGTTTGGACTGAAGCTTTCTTT. The encoded protein is CASSLGPGVWTEAFF. Supplemented by reference TRBV11-2 and TRBJ1-1, the full variable domain reads EAGVAQSPRYKIIEKRQSVAFWCNPISGHATLYWYQQILGQGPKLLIQFQNNGVVDDSQLPKDRFSAERLKGVDSTLKIQPAKLEDSAVYLCASSLGPGVWTEAFFGQGTRLTVV.

The CDR3 DNA is TGTGCCTGGAGTGTAGGGGCGGGGGGCTACACCTTC. This encodes CAWSVGAGGYTF. The chain couples TRBV30 to TRBJ1-2, with a possible D match to TRBD1 (5 bases). The V gene's germline CDR1 is GTSNPN and CDR2 SVGIG (reference sequence). The CDR3 loop spans 12 amino acids. The germline V and J ends were trimmed by 0 bases and 8 bases, with 10 bases remaining between them.

This chain connects TRBV6-1 to TRBJ2-5, with TRBD2 as a possible D gene (6 bases). With 3 bases removed from V and 5 bases from J, the gap between germline ends came to 10 bases. There are 13 residues in the CDR3. Per germline, CDR1 MNHNS and CDR2 SASEGT. DNA for the CDR3: TGTGCCAGCAGTGAGGCGGGGCTGGAGACCCAGTACTTC. Its protein product is CASSEAGLETQYF.